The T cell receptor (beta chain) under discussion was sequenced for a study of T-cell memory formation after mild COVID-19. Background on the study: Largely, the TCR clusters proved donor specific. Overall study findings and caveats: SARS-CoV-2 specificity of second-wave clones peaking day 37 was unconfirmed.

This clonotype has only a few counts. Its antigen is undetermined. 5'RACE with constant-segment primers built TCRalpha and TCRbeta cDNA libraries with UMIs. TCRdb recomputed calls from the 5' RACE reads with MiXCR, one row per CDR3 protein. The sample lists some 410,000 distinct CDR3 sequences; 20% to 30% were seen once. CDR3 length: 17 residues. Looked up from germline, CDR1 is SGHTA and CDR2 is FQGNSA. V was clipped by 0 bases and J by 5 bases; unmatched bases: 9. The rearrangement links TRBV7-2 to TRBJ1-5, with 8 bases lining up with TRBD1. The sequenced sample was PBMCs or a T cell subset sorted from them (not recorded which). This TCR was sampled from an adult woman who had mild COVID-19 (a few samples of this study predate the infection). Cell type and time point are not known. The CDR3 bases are TGTGCCAGCAGCTTAGCGGGACAGGCAGCTTCCCATCAGCCCCAGCATTTT. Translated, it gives CASSLAGQAASHQPQHF.